This T cell receptor beta chain was identified in a study of identical twins (dated by TCRdb to 2016 to 2018). Background on the whole study: To test whether fetal clonotypes persist, the study used deep sequencing on TCR alpha and beta repertoires from monozygotic twins, unrelated adults of various ages, and cord blood. Replicate twin experiments were performed at different times using different library preparation protocols to rule out contamination. What the authors observed across the whole study: Out-of-frame TCR alpha sharing in monozygotic twins was systematically underestimated by recombination models, whereas sharing between unrelated individuals was in agreement with the recombination models. Because the same donors could not be followed over many years, the conclusions depended on cross-sectional statistical analysis. Invariant T cells such as MAIT and iNKT could partly confound zero-insertion analyses, although diverse VJ usage argued against such confounding for most clonotypes. Out-of-frame TCR alpha sequences shared between twins showed an excess of low generation-probability sequences compared with coincidental sharing between unrelated individuals. In beta out-of-frame sequences, excess twin sharing was weaker, because having fewer shared sequences lowered the signal-to-noise ratio. Abundant cord blood beta clonotypes had fewer insertions, young adult naive repertoires showed a similar but weaker trend, and memory repertoires showed no such trend.

A few counts support this clonotype. The target of this receptor is not known. One base away there is no much larger clone; base qualities are not given. Libraries were constructed by 5' RACE. For sequencing, an Illumina HiSeq 2000 was employed. A universal primer binding site was introduced by template switching, and a unique molecular identifier was present in the final cDNA, enabling accurate counting of TCR cDNA molecules. Specific primers in the conserved constant-segment region were used to synthesize first-strand cDNA for TCR alpha and beta chains. To control for contamination, every cDNA library was double barcoded, receiving both a SMART-Mk sample barcode and Illumina barcodes. TruSeq adapter sequences, together with Illumina sample barcodes, were added in two successive PCR steps. The Illumina HiSeq platform was used with custom primers to sequence TCR alpha and beta cDNA libraries. In the authors' own workflow: MiGEC was used to process raw reads and extract unique molecular identifiers, and MiXCR was used to find CDR3 positions. For each individual, recombination models were inferred using an EM algorithm with the repgenHMM and IGoR tools. The tcR package in R was used for shared clonotype analysis, with sharing normalized by the product of cloneset sizes. To study raw recombination free of thymic and clonal selection effects, out-of-frame nonproductive sequences were analyzed. Using fastp trimming at Q25 and MiXCR clonotype assembly, TCRdb reanalyzed the public sequencing data and kept in-frame beta chains. Each CDR3 protein gets just one entry, which takes the most common genes and DNA from the rows behind it. The V and J calls, along with clone size, are taken from TCRdb and not from the paper's own processing. For this sample the table gives a few hundred thousand distinct CDR3 sequences, of which 20% to 25% were detected only once. The top ten constitute over 2.5% of the sample.

In the germline V gene, CDR1 corresponds to MNHEY and CDR2 to SVGEGT. The CDR3 contains 16 residues, cysteine and phenylalanine counted. Solely the CDR3 DNA is kept, with 48 bases framed from the first base. Unmatched junction bases come to 4, with V trimmed by 4 bases and J by 0 bases. Every donor in the study was a healthy Caucasian. Three pairs of female monozygotic twins, all aged about 18 to 30 years, made up the twin cohort. CD4+ and CD8+ T cell populations were isolated with positive isolation kits from Invitrogen. The sample was also reused in another study, on T cells expressing NK-cell markers. According to the second study: Seven or eight donors provided sorted CD3+CD56+NKG2C+, CD3+CD56+NKG2C- and CD3+CD56-NKG2C+ T-cell subsets, whose TCR beta-chain repertoires were profiled. Among the eight sequenced donors, only one was HCMV-seronegative, while the other seven were HCMV-seropositive. In several experiments an anti-gammadeltaTCR antibody was added to restrict sorting to alphabetaTCR-expressing T cells. In about six donors, the dominant CD3+CD56+NKG2C+ clonotypes were found to rank among the top 10 CD8+ clonotypes and to make up about 1.0-7.5% of CD8+ T cells. Those dominant clonotypes were again the most abundant among CD3+CD56-NKG2C+ cells in several donors, at about 25-60.1%. It remained unclear whether the expanded NKG2C-expressing T cell clones were specific for HCMV antigens. The study sequenced eight donors, all healthy volunteers chosen at random: three men and five women. HCMV-specific IgG was detected in serum with a commercial ELISA kit to determine HCMV serostatus. MIGEC handled demultiplexing of the reads and grouping by UMI, while MiTCR was used to assemble and quantify clonotypes. Only TCR cDNA sequences supported by at least two reads were kept to exclude erroneous sequences. Downstream repertoire analysis used the tcR package, and clonotypes were matched across fractions by CDR3 nucleotide sequence plus V segment. Antigen specificity was annotated against VDJdb with VDJmatch, allowing one amino acid substitution in CDR3.

The sequenced material came from CD4+ T cells sorted from blood. Recombination linked TRBV6-2 or TRBV6-3 to TRBJ2-1; the junction holds 9 bases that match TRBD1. This TCR was recovered from a woman younger than 30 in good health. The DNA is as follows: TGTGCCAGCAGTTCCACAGGGGGCGCCTCCTACAATGAGCAGTTCTTC. Its protein product is CASSSTGGASYNEQFF.